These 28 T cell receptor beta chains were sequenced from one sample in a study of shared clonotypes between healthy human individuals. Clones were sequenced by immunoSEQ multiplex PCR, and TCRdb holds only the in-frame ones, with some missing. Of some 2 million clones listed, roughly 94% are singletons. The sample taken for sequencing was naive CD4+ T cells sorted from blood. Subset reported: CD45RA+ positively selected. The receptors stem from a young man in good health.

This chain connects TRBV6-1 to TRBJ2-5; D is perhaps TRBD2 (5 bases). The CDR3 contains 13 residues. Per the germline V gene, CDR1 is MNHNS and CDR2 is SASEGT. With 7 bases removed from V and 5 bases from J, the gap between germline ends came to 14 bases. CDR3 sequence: CASINGVGETQYF. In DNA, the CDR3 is TGTGCCAGCATAAACGGGGTGGGTGAGACCCAGTACTTC.

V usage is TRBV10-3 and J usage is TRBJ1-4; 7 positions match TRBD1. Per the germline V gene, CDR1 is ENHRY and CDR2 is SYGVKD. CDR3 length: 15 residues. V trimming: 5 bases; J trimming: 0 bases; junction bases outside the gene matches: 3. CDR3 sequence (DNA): TGTGCCATCAGTCCCGACAGGGCAACTAATGAAAAACTGTTTTTT. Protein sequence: CAISPDRATNEKLFF.

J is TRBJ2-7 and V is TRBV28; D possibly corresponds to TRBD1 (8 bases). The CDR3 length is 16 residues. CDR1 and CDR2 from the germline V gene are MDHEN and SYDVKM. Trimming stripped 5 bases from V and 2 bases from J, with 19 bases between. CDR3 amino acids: CASSISHRGGTYEQYF. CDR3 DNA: TGTGCCAGCAGTATTAGCCACAGGGGGGGCACCTACGAGCAGTACTTC.

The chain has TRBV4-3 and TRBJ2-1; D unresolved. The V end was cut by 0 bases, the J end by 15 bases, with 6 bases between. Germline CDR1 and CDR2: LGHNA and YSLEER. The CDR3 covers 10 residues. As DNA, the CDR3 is TGCGCCAGCAGCCAAGATCTGAGGTTCTTC. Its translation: CASSQDLRFF.

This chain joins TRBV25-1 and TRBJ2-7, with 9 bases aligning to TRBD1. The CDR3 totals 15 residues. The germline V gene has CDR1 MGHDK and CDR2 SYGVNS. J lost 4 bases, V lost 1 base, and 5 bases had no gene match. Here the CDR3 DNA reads TGTGCCAGCAGTGAATGGCACAGGGGGCCGTACGAGCAGTACTTC. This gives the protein CASSEWHRGPYEQYF.

Written as DNA, the CDR3 is TGTGCCAGTAGGGAAGCGGGGGATGGCACAGATACGCAGTATTTT. It is translated as CASREAGDGTDTQYF. The rearrangement joins TRBV19 to TRBJ2-3; 8 bases match TRBD2. This CDR3 has 15 residues. Germline CDR1 and CDR2: LNHDA and SQIVND (reference sequence). With 6 bases clipped from V and 1 base from J, the junction kept 6 bases outside the gene matches.

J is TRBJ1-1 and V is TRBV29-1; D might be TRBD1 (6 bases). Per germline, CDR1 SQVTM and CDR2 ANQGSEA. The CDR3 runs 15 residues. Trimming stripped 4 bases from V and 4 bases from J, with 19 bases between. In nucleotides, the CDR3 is TGCAGCGTTGCTCCAGACCTTAGAGGGGGCACTGAAGCTTTCTTT. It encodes CSVAPDLRGGTEAFF.

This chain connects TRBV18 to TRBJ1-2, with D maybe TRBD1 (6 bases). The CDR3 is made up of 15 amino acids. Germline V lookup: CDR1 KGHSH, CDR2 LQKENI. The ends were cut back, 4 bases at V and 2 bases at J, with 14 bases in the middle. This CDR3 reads CASSQTNGQNYGYTF. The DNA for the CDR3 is TGTGCCAGCTCACAAACCAACGGACAGAACTATGGCTACACCTTC. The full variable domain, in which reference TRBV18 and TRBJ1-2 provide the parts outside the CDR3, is NAGVMQNPRHLVRRRGQEARLRCSPMKGHSHVYWYRQLPEEGLKFMVYLQKENIIDESGMPKERFSAEFPKEGPSILRIQQVVRGDSAAYFCASSQTNGQNYGYTFGSGTRLTVV.

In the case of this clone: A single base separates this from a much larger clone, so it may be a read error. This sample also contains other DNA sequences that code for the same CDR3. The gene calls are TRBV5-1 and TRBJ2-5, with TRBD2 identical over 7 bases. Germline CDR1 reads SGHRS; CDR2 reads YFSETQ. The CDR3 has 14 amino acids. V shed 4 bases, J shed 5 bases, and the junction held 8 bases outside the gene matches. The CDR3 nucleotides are TGCGCCAGCAGCCCTCAGACTAGCCGGGAGACCCAGTACTTC. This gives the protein CASSPQTSRETQYF. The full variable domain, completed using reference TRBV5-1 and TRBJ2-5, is KAGVTQTPRYLIKTRGQQVTLSCSPISGHRSVSWYQQTPGQGLQFLFEYFSETQRNKGNFPGRFSGRQFSNSRSEMNVSTLELGDSALYLCASSPQTSRETQYFGPGTRLLVL.

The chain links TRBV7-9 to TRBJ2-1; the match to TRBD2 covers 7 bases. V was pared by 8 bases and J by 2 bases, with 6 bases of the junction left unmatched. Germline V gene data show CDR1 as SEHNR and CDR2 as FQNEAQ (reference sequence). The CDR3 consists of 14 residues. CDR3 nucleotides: TGTGCCAGCCGCGGGGGAGAAACCTACAATGAGCAGTTCTTC. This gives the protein CASRGGETYNEQFF. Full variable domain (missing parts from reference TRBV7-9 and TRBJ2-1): DTGVSQNPRHKITKRGQNVTFRCDPISEHNRLYWYRQTLGQGPEFLTYFQNEAQLEKSRLLSDRFSAERPKGSFSTLEIQRTEQGDSAMYLCASRGGETYNEQFFGPGTRLTVL.

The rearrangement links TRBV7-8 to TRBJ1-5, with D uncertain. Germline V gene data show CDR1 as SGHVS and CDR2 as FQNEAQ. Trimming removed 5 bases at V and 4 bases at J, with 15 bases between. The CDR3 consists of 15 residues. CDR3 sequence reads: CASSHGREKNQPQHF. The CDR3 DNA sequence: TGTGCCAGCAGCCACGGCCGGGAAAAGAATCAGCCCCAGCATTTT. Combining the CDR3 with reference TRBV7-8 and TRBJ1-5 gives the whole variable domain GAGVSQSPRYKVAKRGQDVALRCDPISGHVSLFWYQQALGQGPEFLTYFQNEAQLDKSGLPSDRFFAERPEGSVSTLKIQRTQQEDSAVYLCASSHGREKNQPQHFGDGTRLSIL.

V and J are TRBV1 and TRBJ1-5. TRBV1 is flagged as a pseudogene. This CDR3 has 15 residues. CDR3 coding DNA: TGCACCAGCAGCGTGGGCCGACGCGGAAATCAGCCCCAGCATTTT. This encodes CTSSVGRRGNQPQHF.

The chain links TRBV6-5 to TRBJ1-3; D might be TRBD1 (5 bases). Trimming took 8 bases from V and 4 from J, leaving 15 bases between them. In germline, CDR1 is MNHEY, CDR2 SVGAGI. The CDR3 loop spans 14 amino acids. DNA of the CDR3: TGTGCCAGCCCCCAGGGTATGGAAGGAAACACCATATATTTT. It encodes CASPQGMEGNTIYF.

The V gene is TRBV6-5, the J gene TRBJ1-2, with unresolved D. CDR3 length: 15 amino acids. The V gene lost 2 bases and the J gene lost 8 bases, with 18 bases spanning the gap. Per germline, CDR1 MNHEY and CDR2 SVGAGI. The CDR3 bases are TGTGCCAGCAGTTACGCCCCGACGGGCGATGGAGGCTACACCTTC. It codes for CASSYAPTGDGGYTF.

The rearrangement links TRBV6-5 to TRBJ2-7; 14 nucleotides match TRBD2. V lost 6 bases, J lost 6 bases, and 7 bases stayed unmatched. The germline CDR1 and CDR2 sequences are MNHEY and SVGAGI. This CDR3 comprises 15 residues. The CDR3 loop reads CASSRGTSGSTEQYF. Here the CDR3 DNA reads TGTGCCAGCAGCCGCGGGACTAGCGGGAGTACCGAGCAGTACTTC.

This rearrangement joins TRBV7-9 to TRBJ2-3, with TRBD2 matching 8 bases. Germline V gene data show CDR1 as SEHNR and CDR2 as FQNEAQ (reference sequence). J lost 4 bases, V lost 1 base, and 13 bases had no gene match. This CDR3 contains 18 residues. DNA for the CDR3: TGTGCCAGCAGCTTAGTTCTAACGGGGGGGCCGAGGGCAGATACGCAGTATTTT. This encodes CASSLVLTGGPRADTQYF.

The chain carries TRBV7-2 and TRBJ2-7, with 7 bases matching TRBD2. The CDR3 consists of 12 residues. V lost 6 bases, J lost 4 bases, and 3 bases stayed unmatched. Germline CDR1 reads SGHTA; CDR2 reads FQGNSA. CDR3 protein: CASRSGGYEQYF. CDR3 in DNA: TGTGCCAGCAGGTCGGGAGGTTACGAGCAGTACTTC.

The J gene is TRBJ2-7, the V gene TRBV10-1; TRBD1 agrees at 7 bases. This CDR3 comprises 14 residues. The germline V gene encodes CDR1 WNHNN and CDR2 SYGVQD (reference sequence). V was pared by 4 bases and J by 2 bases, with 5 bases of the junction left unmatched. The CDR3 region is CASSGNRGPYEQYF. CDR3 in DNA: TGCGCCAGCAGTGGAAACAGGGGCCCCTACGAGCAGTACTTC.

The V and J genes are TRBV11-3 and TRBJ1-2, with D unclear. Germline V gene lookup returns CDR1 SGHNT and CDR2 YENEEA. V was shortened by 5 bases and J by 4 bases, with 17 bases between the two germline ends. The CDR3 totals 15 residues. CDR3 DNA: TGTGCCAGCAGCCTGGCCGGGGAGCGCTTCTATGGCTACACCTTC. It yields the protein CASSLAGERFYGYTF. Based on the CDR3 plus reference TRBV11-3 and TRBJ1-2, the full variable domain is EAGVVQSPRYKIIEKKQPVAFWCNPISGHNTLYWYLQNLGQGPELLIRYENEEAVDDSQLPKDRFSAERLKGVDSTLKIQPAELGDSAVYLCASSLAGERFYGYTFGSGTRLTVV.

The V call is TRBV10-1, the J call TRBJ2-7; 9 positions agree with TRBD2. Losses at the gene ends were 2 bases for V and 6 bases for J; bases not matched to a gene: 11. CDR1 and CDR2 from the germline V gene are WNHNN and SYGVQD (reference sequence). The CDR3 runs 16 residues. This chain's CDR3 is CASSEGGTSSPTEQYF. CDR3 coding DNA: TGCGCCAGCAGTGAGGGAGGGACTAGCTCCCCTACCGAGCAGTACTTC.

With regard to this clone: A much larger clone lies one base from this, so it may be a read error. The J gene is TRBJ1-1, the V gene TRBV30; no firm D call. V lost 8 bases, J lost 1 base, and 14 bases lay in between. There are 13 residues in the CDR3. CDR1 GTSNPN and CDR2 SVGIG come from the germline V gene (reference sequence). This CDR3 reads CARNHLGNTEAFF. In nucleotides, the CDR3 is TGTGCCCGGAACCACCTTGGGAACACTGAAGCTTTCTTT.

CDR3 loop: CASSVGQGDRYEQYF. CDR3 bases: TGTGCCAGCAGCGTGGGACAGGGGGACCGCTACGAGCAGTACTTC. The genes are TRBV9 and TRBJ2-7; 11 bases are shared with TRBD1. The CDR3 loop spans 15 amino acids. V was clipped by 2 bases and J by 3 bases; unmatched bases: 4. Per germline, CDR1 SGDLS and CDR2 YYNGEE.

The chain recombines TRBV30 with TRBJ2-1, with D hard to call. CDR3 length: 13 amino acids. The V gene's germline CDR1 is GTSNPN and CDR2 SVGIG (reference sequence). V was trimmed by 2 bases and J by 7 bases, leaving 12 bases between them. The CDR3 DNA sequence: TGTGCCTGGAGTTCGTGGGCCGGGAATGAGCAGTTCTTC. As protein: CAWSSWAGNEQFF.

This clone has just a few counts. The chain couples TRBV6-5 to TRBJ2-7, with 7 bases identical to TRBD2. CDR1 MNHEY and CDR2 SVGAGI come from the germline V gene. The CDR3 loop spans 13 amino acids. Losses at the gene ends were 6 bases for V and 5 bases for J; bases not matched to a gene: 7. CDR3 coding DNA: TGTGCCAGCAGCCGGGGGGTAAGGGACGAGCAGTACTTC. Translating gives CASSRGVRDEQYF.

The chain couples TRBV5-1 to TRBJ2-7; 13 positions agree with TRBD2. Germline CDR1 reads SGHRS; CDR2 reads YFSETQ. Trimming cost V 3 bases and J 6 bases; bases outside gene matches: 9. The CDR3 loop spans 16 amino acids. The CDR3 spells CASSSTGLAGPREQYF. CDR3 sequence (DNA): TGCGCCAGCAGCTCAACGGGACTAGCGGGACCACGCGAGCAGTACTTC.

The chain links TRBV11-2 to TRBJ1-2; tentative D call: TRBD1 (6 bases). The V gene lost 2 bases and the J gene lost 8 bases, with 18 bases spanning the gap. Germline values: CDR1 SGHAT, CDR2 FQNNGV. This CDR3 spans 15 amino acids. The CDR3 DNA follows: TGTGCCAGCAGCTTACAGGACAGCAACGTGTGGGGCTACACCTTC. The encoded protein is CASSLQDSNVWGYTF.

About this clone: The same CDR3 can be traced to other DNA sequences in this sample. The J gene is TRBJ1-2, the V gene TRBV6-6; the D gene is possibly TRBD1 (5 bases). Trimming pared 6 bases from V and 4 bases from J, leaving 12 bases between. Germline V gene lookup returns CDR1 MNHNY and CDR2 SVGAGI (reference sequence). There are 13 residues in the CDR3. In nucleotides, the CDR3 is TGTGCCAGCAGCCCACGAGACAGCTATGGCTACACCTTC. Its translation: CASSPRDSYGYTF.

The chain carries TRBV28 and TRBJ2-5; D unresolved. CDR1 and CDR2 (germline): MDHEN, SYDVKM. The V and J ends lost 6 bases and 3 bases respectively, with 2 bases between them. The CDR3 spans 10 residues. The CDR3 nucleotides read TGTGCCAGCAGGAAAGAGACCCAGTACTTC. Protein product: CASRKETQYF.